The sequence of this T cell receptor beta chain was determined in a study of cytomegalovirus exposure and HLA in healthy donors. Repertoires were generated with immunoSEQ multiplex PCR, while TCRdb's copy carries only in-frame clones and drops some. This table has about 200,000 clones, approximately 82% appearing once. This CDR3 comprises 16 residues. V was cut by 0 bases and J by 4 bases, with 15 bases left in between. Germline loops: CDR1 MNHEY, CDR2 SVGAGI. Sequenced sample: PBMCs. This sequence originates from a woman aged 25 to 45 in good health and CMV-seropositive. V usage is TRBV6-5 and J usage is TRBJ1-2; D call uncertain. The CDR3 loop is CASSYSEEVGGYGYTF. Here the CDR3 DNA reads TGTGCCAGCAGTTACTCGGAGGAGGTCGGAGGCTATGGCTACACCTTC.